This T cell receptor (beta chain) was profiled in a study of control samples from healthy donors and cancer patients. Trimming cost V 6 bases and J 5 bases, with 8 bases left between them. CDR3 size: 13 residues. CDR1 and CDR2 from the germline V gene are LNHDA and SQIVND (reference sequence). Sequencing used immunoSEQ multiplex PCR; TCRdb keeps in-frame clones, though not all of them. The table lists about 160,000 clones, about 94% of them singletons, with 0.65% to 0.85% in the top ten. This chain joins TRBV19 and TRBJ1-6; D remains ambiguous. The receptor comes from a woman in her twenties or thirties in good health. Sequenced sample: blood. The CDR3 reads CASSNTHNSPLHF. CDR3 coding DNA: TGTGCCAGTAGCAACACCCATAATTCACCCCTCCACTTT.